These 32 T cell receptor beta chains came from one sample sequenced in a study of Ad26.COV2.S vaccination and SARS-CoV-2 variants. Assay: immunoSEQ multiplex PCR; the TCRdb copy retains only in-frame clones and omits some. The table shows about 480,000 clones, with 70% to 90% occurring only once. The treatment was: some 19 received Ad26.COV2.S at low or high dose, single or two shots; several received placebo; per-sample allocation not given. Following the first vaccine or placebo injection, samples were taken on day 63. The starting material was peripheral blood, obtained in a trial of Ad26.COV2.S vaccine versus placebo. Every receptor here comes from a person aged 18-60 years who received the Ad26.COV2.S COVID-19 vaccine or a placebo.

The J gene is TRBJ1-6, the V gene TRBV19, with unresolved D. This CDR3 contains 13 residues. Trimming cost V 8 bases and J 8 bases, with 13 bases left between them. Germline V gives CDR1 LNHDA, CDR2 SQIVND (reference sequence). The CDR3 sequence is CASSGFRDSPLHF. The CDR3 DNA follows: TGTGCCAGTTCAGGATTTCGGGATTCACCCCTCCACTTT.

The chain uses TRBV14 and TRBJ1-1; 7 bases align to TRBD1. The junction had 20 bases not matched to a gene; V was cut back by 0 bases and J by 4 bases. The CDR3 runs 20 residues. Looked up from germline, CDR1 is SGHDN and CDR2 is FVKESK. In DNA form, the CDR3 reads TGTGCCAGCAGCCAAGATCTGCGGGGGCCCATGACAGGGACGGGCACTGAAGCTTTCTTT. Amino acids: CASSQDLRGPMTGTGTEAFF.

This chain joins TRBV7-2 and TRBJ2-1; 7 bases are a match to TRBD1. The CDR3 covers 16 residues. Trimming removed 2 bases from V and 7 bases from J; junction bases left unmatched: 11. CDR1 and CDR2 from the germline V gene are SGHTA and FQGNSA. The CDR3: CASSLIGQGVFNEQFF. DNA for the CDR3: TGTGCCAGCAGCTTAATTGGTCAGGGGGTCTTTAATGAGCAGTTCTTC.

This sequence joins TRBV10-3 and TRBJ2-2; D may be TRBD1 (6 bases). The CDR3 extends over 13 amino acids. Germline values: CDR1 ENHRY, CDR2 SYGVKD. Trimming shortened V by 10 bases and J by 5 bases, and 14 bases separated the two germline ends. CDR3 DNA: TGTGCCACCACGGACAGAACAACCGGGGAGCTGTTTTTT. Amino acids: CATTDRTTGELFF.

This sequence joins TRBV9 and TRBJ1-2; a possible D gene is TRBD1 (6 bases). Trimming took off 4 bases at V and 5 bases at J, with 9 bases between the two ends. The CDR3 has 12 amino acids. Germline-derived CDR1 and CDR2 are SGDLS and YYNGEE. In nucleotides, the CDR3 is TGTGCCAGCAGCACACAGGGTTATGGCTACACCTTC. Its translation is CASSTQGYGYTF.

The chain has TRBV27 and TRBJ2-6; the D is unclear. The V gene's germline CDR1 is MNHEY and CDR2 SMNVEV (reference sequence). CDR3 length equals 15 residues. Deletions cut 2 bases from V and 2 bases from J, with 7 bases between. CDR3 sequence reads: CASSLMPAGANVLTF. The CDR3 region has the DNA TGTGCCAGCAGTTTAATGCCAGCTGGGGCCAACGTCCTGACTTTC.

The chain couples TRBV4-2 to TRBJ2-1, with D hard to call. CDR1 LGHNA and CDR2 YNFKEQ come from the germline V gene. The V and J ends lost 1 base and 10 bases respectively, with 14 bases between them. The CDR3 length is 14 residues. CDR3 sequence: CASSQVTQRQEQFF. Written as DNA, the CDR3 is TGTGCCAGCAGCCAAGTCACCCAACGTCAGGAGCAGTTCTTC.

The chain carries TRBV19 and TRBJ1-2, with a possible D match to TRBD1 (6 bases). Germline V gives CDR1 LNHDA, CDR2 SQIVND (reference sequence). The germline V and J ends were trimmed by 6 bases and 5 bases, with 13 bases remaining between them. This CDR3 is 13 amino acids long. The CDR3 loop is CASSRDKRYGYTF. CDR3 bases: TGTGCCAGTAGCAGGGACAAGAGATATGGCTACACCTTC.

This rearrangement joins TRBV20-1 to TRBJ2-1; TRBD2 matches at 9 bases. Germline CDR1 reads DFQATT; CDR2 reads SNEGSKA (reference sequence). The CDR3 has 16 residues. Unmatched junction bases numbered 12, after V lost 3 bases and J lost 6 bases. The DNA of the CDR3 is TGCAGTGCTAGTCCTCTAGCGGGACGCTCCCGCAATGAGCAGTTCTTC. This encodes CSASPLAGRSRNEQFF.

This rearrangement joins TRBV28 to TRBJ2-7, with 9 bases aligning to TRBD1. The CDR3 is made up of 15 amino acids. Germline assignment: CDR1 MDHEN and CDR2 SYDVKM. Trimming took 3 bases from V and 2 from J; bases not matched to a gene: 5. CDR3: CASSFRDRVTYEQYF. The DNA for the CDR3 is TGTGCCAGCAGTTTCCGGGACAGGGTTACCTACGAGCAGTACTTC. The full variable domain, its missing parts supplied by reference TRBV28 and TRBJ2-7, is DVKVTQSSRYLVKRTGEKVFLECVQDMDHENMFWYRQDPGLGLRLIYFSYDVKMKEKGDIPEGYSVSREKKERFSLILESASTNQTSMYLCASSFRDRVTYEQYFGPGTRLTVT.

This CDR3 reads CASSIEPGQGQFF. The CDR3, as DNA: TGTGCCAGTAGTATTGAACCGGGACAGGGGCAGTTCTTC. The chain uses TRBV19 and TRBJ2-1; 9 bases are a match to TRBD1. From germline, CDR1 is LNHDA and CDR2 SQIVND (reference sequence). This CDR3 comprises 13 residues. V lost 3 bases, J lost 12 bases, and 6 bases stayed unmatched.

V is TRBV15 and J is TRBJ2-1; D gene ambiguous. Trimming cost V 1 base and J 0 bases, with 13 bases left between them. The length of the CDR3 is 17 residues. Germline V gene lookup returns CDR1 LNHNV and CDR2 YYDKDF (reference sequence). The DNA for the CDR3 is TGTGCCACCAGCAGAGGAGGAGACCCGAGCTCCTACAATGAGCAGTTCTTC. Protein sequence: CATSRGGDPSSYNEQFF.

The chain uses TRBV3-1 (or the pseudogene TRBV3-2) and TRBJ2-7, with unresolved D. Germline V gene data show CDR1 as LGHDT and CDR2 as YNNKEL (reference sequence). Trimming stripped 4 bases from V and 4 bases from J, with 14 bases between. This CDR3 is built from 14 residues. CDR3 DNA sequence: TGTGCCAGCAGCCCTGAATGGGCGGCATACGAGCAGTACTTC. Its protein is CASSPEWAAYEQYF.

J is TRBJ2-7 and V is TRBV6-2 or TRBV6-3; 10 positions match TRBD1. Germline V gives CDR1 MNHEY, CDR2 SVGEGT. The V gene end was trimmed by 5 bases and the J gene end by 0 bases; junction bases not matched to a gene: 4. The CDR3 has 15 residues. Here the CDR3 DNA reads TGTGCCAGCAGTGACAGGGGGCACGGCTCCTACGAGCAGTACTTC. Translating gives CASSDRGHGSYEQYF.

This chain links TRBV28 with TRBJ2-1; D may be TRBD2 (5 bases). The CDR3 loop spans 17 amino acids. Germline V gene data show CDR1 as MDHEN and CDR2 as SYDVKM. The V gene lost 4 bases and the J gene lost 6 bases, with 22 bases spanning the gap. DNA of the CDR3: TGTGCCAGCAGTTCGGTATCGGGCCTAGTGGGGAGCAATGAGCAGTTCTTC. Encoded protein: CASSSVSGLVGSNEQFF.

This clone was seen only a few times. The V and J genes are TRBV5-6 and TRBJ2-7; no reliable D call. The V end was cut by 3 bases, the J end by 13 bases, with 20 bases between. The length of the CDR3 is 13 residues. Germline CDR1 is SGHDT and CDR2 is YYEEEE. CDR3 DNA: TGTGCCAGCAGCTCTTGGCACAATCCGGACGGCTACTTC. Amino acids: CASSSWHNPDGYF.

The chain links TRBV2 to TRBJ2-5; TRBD2 aligns across 9 bases. This CDR3 is 16 amino acids long. Germline CDR1 SNHLY, CDR2 FYNNEI. J was trimmed by 4 bases and V by 2 bases; bases with no gene match: 8. Here the CDR3 reads CASSESLAGRGETQYF. Here the CDR3 DNA reads TGTGCCAGCAGTGAATCCCTAGCGGGGCGGGGAGAGACCCAGTACTTC.

This clone was detected only once. The chain employs TRBV28 and TRBJ2-5; D possibly matches TRBD1 or TRBD2 (5 bases each). There are 14 residues in the CDR3. Trimming left V 5 bases short and J 4 bases short, with 14 bases between. Per the germline V gene, CDR1 is MDHEN and CDR2 is SYDVKM. The CDR3 is CASSGGGFRETQYF. The CDR3 coding sequence is TGTGCCAGCAGTGGGGGTGGATTCAGAGAGACCCAGTACTTC.

The rearrangement joins TRBV7-9 to TRBJ2-2, with TRBD2 identical over 10 bases. The CDR3 runs to 19 residues. Trimming cost V 1 base and J 7 bases; bases outside gene matches: 15. Germline V gene sequence: CDR1 SEHNR, CDR2 FQNEAQ (reference sequence). CDR3 residues: CASSLVAASGSFIRGELFF. CDR3 sequence (DNA): TGTGCCAGCAGCTTAGTCGCGGCTAGCGGGAGTTTCATACGCGGGGAGCTGTTTTTT.

CDR3 residues: CASSFGLRTEAFF. The CDR3, as DNA: TGTGCCAGCAGCTTTGGCTTAAGGACTGAAGCTTTCTTT. The V and J genes are TRBV11-2 and TRBJ1-1; no reliable D call. V was cut by 3 bases and J by 5 bases, with 10 bases left in between. CDR1 is SGHAT and CDR2 is FQNNGV in the germline V gene. The CDR3 loop spans 13 amino acids.

The genes are TRBV19 and TRBJ1-3; no reliable D call. CDR3 length: 13 residues. V was shortened by 6 bases and J by 4 bases, with 10 bases between the two germline ends. Germline lookup yields CDR1 LNHDA and CDR2 SQIVND (reference sequence). This CDR3 is CASSEKQGNTIYF. The CDR3 nucleotides are TGTGCCAGTAGCGAAAAACAAGGAAACACCATATATTTT.

The J gene is TRBJ2-7, the V gene TRBV29-1, with D tentatively TRBD1 (6 bases). Germline CDR1 and CDR2: SQVTM and ANQGSEA. The CDR3 contains 12 residues. Trimming took off 4 bases at V and 5 bases at J, with 12 bases between the two ends. CDR3 residues: CSVVQGTHEQYF. CDR3 nucleotide sequence: TGCAGCGTTGTCCAGGGGACCCACGAGCAGTACTTC.

This clone showed up just a few times. The chain recombines TRBV11-3 with TRBJ2-7, with TRBD2 identical over 7 bases. The CDR3 spans 14 residues. Trimming removed 3 bases from V and 3 bases from J; junction bases left unmatched: 5. CDR1 is SGHNT and CDR2 is YENEEA in the germline V gene. CDR3 nucleotide sequence: TGTGCCAGCAGCTTGGGGAGGGCTAACTACGAGCAGTACTTC. This encodes CASSLGRANYEQYF.

This chain connects TRBV6-2 or TRBV6-3 to TRBJ1-1; D ambiguous. Germline V gene lookup returns CDR1 MNHEY and CDR2 SVGEGT. With 0 bases removed from V and 0 bases from J, the gap between germline ends came to 11 bases. The CDR3 extends over 16 amino acids. The CDR3 loop reads CASSYSRKNMNTEAFF. The CDR3 DNA reads as TGTGCCAGCAGTTACTCGCGGAAGAACATGAACACTGAAGCTTTCTTT.

This clone has more than one count but fewer than ten. V gene TRBV23-1 combines with J gene TRBJ2-7; 7 bases map to TRBD2. TRBV23-1 has ORF status, its function being uncertain. Germline trimming cut 6 bases from V and 6 bases from J; bases unmatched to any gene: 5. The CDR3 runs 12 residues. CDR3 DNA sequence: TGCGCCAGCAGCCCTTCGGGAGGCGAGCAGTACTTC. It codes for CASSPSGGEQYF.

The chain is built from TRBV28 and TRBJ2-3; no definite D call. This CDR3 comprises 14 residues. The V end was cut by 6 bases, the J end by 2 bases, with 12 bases between. Per germline, CDR1 MDHEN and CDR2 SYDVKM. CDR3 loop: CASRSPGPTDTQYF. CDR3 nucleotide sequence: TGTGCCAGCAGATCTCCCGGCCCCACAGATACGCAGTATTTT.

V is TRBV3-1 (or the pseudogene TRBV3-2) and J is TRBJ2-7; D is ambiguous. In germline, CDR1 is LGHDT, CDR2 YNNKEL (reference sequence). The CDR3 has 14 residues. Trimming stripped 3 bases from V and 1 base from J, with 10 bases between. CDR3 region: CASSHRTPSYEQYF. The CDR3 nucleotides read TGTGCCAGCAGCCACCGGACGCCTTCCTACGAGCAGTACTTC.

The chain carries TRBV29-1 and TRBJ2-7; D is possibly TRBD1 (6 bases). V lost 7 bases to trimming and J lost 4 bases, with 11 bases between them. The CDR3 is made up of 11 amino acids. Germline V gives CDR1 SQVTM, CDR2 ANQGSEA. The CDR3 coding sequence is TGCAGCGGAAGGACAGTTTACGAGCAGTACTTC. Translated, it gives CSGRTVYEQYF.

The V call is TRBV19, the J call TRBJ2-6; D perhaps matches TRBD1 (6 bases). The V and J ends lost 2 bases and 2 bases respectively, with 10 bases between them. The CDR3 has 16 residues. CDR1 LNHDA and CDR2 SQIVND come from the germline V gene (reference sequence). The CDR3 protein is CASSIPTGTGANVLTF. CDR3 DNA: TGTGCCAGTAGTATACCCACAGGGACTGGGGCCAACGTCCTGACTTTC.

V usage is TRBV3-1 (or the pseudogene TRBV3-2) and J usage is TRBJ2-7; 9 positions match TRBD1. The CDR3 covers 14 residues. After removal of 4 bases from V and 2 bases from J, the junction contained 3 bases not matched to a gene. The germline CDR1 and CDR2 sequences are LGHDT and YNNKEL (reference sequence). CDR3 loop: CASSLDRGAYEQYF. Here the CDR3 DNA reads TGTGCCAGCAGCCTTGACAGGGGGGCCTACGAGCAGTACTTC.

This sequence joins TRBV6-6 and TRBJ2-7; 7 nucleotides align to TRBD2. The V segment lost 5 bases and the J segment 5 bases; nucleotides outside the gene matches: 21. Germline V lookup: CDR1 MNHNY, CDR2 SVGAGI (reference sequence). The length of the CDR3 is 18 residues. This chain's CDR3 is CASSLRGGWGGRTHEQYF. CDR3 DNA: TGTGCCAGCAGTCTCCGGGGAGGTTGGGGCGGGAGAACCCACGAGCAGTACTTC.

The chain links TRBV5-1 to TRBJ2-2; D gene unclear. Per the germline V gene, CDR1 is SGHRS and CDR2 is YFSETQ. Trimming left V 4 bases short and J 0 bases short, with 10 bases between. The CDR3 runs 15 residues. The chain's CDR3 is CASSQTAANTGELFF. The CDR3 DNA sequence: TGCGCCAGCAGCCAGACGGCCGCGAACACCGGGGAGCTGTTTTTT.